Below, one T cell receptor (beta chain) is given with its context. The repertoire was sequenced with immunoSEQ multiplex PCR; TCRdb's copy has only in-frame clones and lacks some. The profile shows 350,000 to 450,000 clones, roughly 86% of them singletons. There are 14 residues in the CDR3. The V end was cut by 2 bases, the J end by 7 bases, with 12 bases between. CDR1 and CDR2 (germline): SEHNR, FQNEAQ (reference sequence). The data originate from a study of blood T cell repertoires in COVID-19. The chain combines TRBV7-9 with TRBJ2-1; a weak D match, TRBD1 (6 bases). This receptor was taken from a woman in her sixties with COVID-19, enrolled during active disease. Sequenced material: peripheral blood. CDR3: CASSLIQGNNEQFF. The DNA of the CDR3 is TGTGCCAGCAGCTTAATACAGGGTAATAATGAGCAGTTCTTC.